This T cell receptor beta chain comes out of a study of OX40 agonist ivuxolimab in advanced cancers. Study background: The drug used for patients, ivuxolimab, was an agonistic anti-OX40 (CD134) antibody. Two patients with cutaneous melanoma and one with hepatocellular carcinoma, three in total, showed partial responses.

V was clipped by 3 bases and J by 4 bases; unmatched bases: 8. This CDR3 is 16 amino acids long. From germline, CDR1 is SGHTA and CDR2 FQGNSA. General study points: Certain nonresponders likewise exhibited a low normalized T-cell clonal expansion.

Concerning this clone: Its matching antigen is unknown.

At baseline, cycle 4 day 1, and cycle 7 day 1, blood was sampled. Assay used: immunoSEQ multiplex PCR; TCRdb lists only in-frame clones, some missing. The sample contains some 21,000 clones, 65% to 70% of which appear only once. The clonotype comes from an adult with an advanced solid tumor such as melanoma, head and neck, liver or kidney cancer. The sample was CD4+ or CD8+ T cells sorted from blood, taken in a trial of the OX40 agonist ivuxolimab. This chain connects TRBV7-2 to TRBJ2-3; 9 bases fit TRBD1. The CDR3 DNA is TGTGCCAGCAGCTTTTACGGGACAGGGTGGGCAGATACGCAGTATTTT. Protein: CASSFYGTGWADTQYF.